The present T cell receptor beta chain was sequenced within a study of T cells after yellow fever vaccination. Study-wide results and caveats: Abundant clonotypes from the bulk population could contaminate FACS-sorted repertoires.

Germline CDR1 SGHVS, CDR2 FQNEAQ. There are 14 residues in the CDR3. Deletions cut 3 bases from V and 2 bases from J, with 9 bases between. The TCR cDNA carried a universal primer site and UMIs from 5'RACE template switching. TCRdb processed the 5' RACE reads anew with MiXCR; each CDR3 protein has one entry. This sample has 500,000 to 650,000 distinct CDR3 sequences, with roughly 12% found just once. This clonotype was counted ten times or more. Its target is not known. This sequence was found in a man in his thirties or forties who received the YFV17D yellow fever vaccine. The chain carries TRBV7-8 and TRBJ2-3; no reliable D call. The sequencing here drew on PBMCs, taken on the day of the yellow fever booster vaccination. For the CDR3, the DNA is TGTGCCAGCAGCTTGGAAAGCATCACAGATACGCAGTATTTT. This translates into CASSLESITDTQYF.